This T cell receptor beta chain stems from a study of early T cells in non-severe SARS-CoV-2 infection. Study as a whole: RNA in bulk from unsorted whole blood was sequenced, and chains were unpaired.

As to this clonotype: The antigen is unknown.

Overall study results and limits: Matching results from VDJdb favored anti-spike CD8 responses, leaving private and CD4 specificities undetected.

Individual cDNA molecules were tagged with unique molecular identifiers. One entry per CDR3 protein, called by TCRdb with MiXCR from the 5' RACE reads. The table has about 64,000 distinct CDR3 sequences, roughly 13% seen once. The CDR3 spans 14 residues. The germline V and J ends were trimmed by 4 bases and 4 bases, with 14 bases remaining between them. The sequence derives from an adult who was a healthcare worker with PCR-confirmed SARS-CoV-2 infection or an uninfected control (not recorded which). The chain recombines TRBV12-3 or TRBV12-4 with TRBJ2-7, with TRBD1 as a possible D gene (6 bases). The sequencing used whole blood, collected at baseline. The CDR3, as DNA: TGTGCCAGCAGTTATCAATCAGGGGAGTACGAGCAGTACTTC. Its translation: CASSYQSGEYEQYF.